The 4 T cell receptor beta chains given below trace back to one sample, sequenced in a study of T cells in narcolepsy. The protocol was immunoSEQ multiplex PCR, while the TCRdb copy is restricted to in-frame clones and leaves out a portion. The table includes tens of thousands of clones, just over 90% detected once. Sequenced material: CD45RA- memory CD4+ T cells from PBMCs. Source of these receptors: a human donor with narcolepsy.

The chain carries TRBV6-6 and TRBJ1-2, with D perhaps TRBD1 (6 bases). V was clipped by 4 bases and J by 3 bases, with 12 bases between them. The V gene's germline CDR1 is MNHNY and CDR2 SVGAGI (reference sequence). CDR3 length equals 14 residues. CDR3 amino acids: CASSSRQGYYGYTF. The CDR3 DNA is TGTGCCAGCAGTTCTAGGCAGGGGTACTATGGCTACACCTTC.

V gene TRBV18 combines with J gene TRBJ1-3, with unresolved D. The germline V gene encodes CDR1 KGHSH and CDR2 LQKENI. Trimming shortened V by 1 base and J by 3 bases, and 4 bases separated the two germline ends. CDR3 length: 13 residues. For the CDR3, the DNA is TGTGCCAGCTCACCACTGAGTGGAAACACCATATATTTT. It encodes CASSPLSGNTIYF.

The chain recombines TRBV2 with TRBJ2-7; perhaps TRBD2 as D (5 bases). V was shortened by 7 bases and J by 7 bases, with 11 bases between the two germline ends. CDR3 length: 11 residues. From germline, CDR1 is SNHLY and CDR2 FYNNEI. This CDR3 reads CASTQRGEQYF. The CDR3 bases are TGTGCCAGCACCCAGCGCGGGGAGCAGTACTTC. The full variable domain, its missing parts supplied by reference TRBV2 and TRBJ2-7, is EPEVTQTPSHQVTQMGQEVILRCVPISNHLYFYWYRQILGQKVEFLVSFYNNEISEKSEIFDDQFSVERPDGSNFTLKIRSTKLEDSAMYFCASTQRGEQYFGPGTRLTVT.

The chain links TRBV6-4 to TRBJ2-1; 8 bases line up with TRBD1. Germline V gene sequence: CDR1 MRHNA, CDR2 SNTAGT. V was clipped by 2 bases and J by 4 bases; unmatched bases: 4. CDR3 length: 15 residues. The CDR3 nucleotides are TGTGCCAGCAGTGACACAAGACAGGGGTACAATGAGCAGTTCTTC. It is translated as CASSDTRQGYNEQFF.